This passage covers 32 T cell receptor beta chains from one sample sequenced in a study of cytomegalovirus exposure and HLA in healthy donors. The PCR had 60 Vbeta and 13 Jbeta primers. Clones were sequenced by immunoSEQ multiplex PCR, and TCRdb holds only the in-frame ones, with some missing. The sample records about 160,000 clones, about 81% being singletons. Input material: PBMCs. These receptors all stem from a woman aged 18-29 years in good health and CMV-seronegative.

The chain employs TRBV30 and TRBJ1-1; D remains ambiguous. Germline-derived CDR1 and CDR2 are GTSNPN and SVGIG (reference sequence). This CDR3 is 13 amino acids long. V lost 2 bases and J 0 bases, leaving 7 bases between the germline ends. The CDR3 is CAWSSTVNTEAFF. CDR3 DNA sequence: TGTGCCTGGAGTAGTACAGTGAACACTGAAGCTTTCTTT.

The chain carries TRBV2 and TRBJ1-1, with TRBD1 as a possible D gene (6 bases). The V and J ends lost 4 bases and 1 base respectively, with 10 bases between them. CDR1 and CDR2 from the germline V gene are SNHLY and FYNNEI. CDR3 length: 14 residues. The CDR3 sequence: CASSGWTENTEAFF. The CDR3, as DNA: TGTGCCAGCAGTGGGTGGACAGAGAACACTGAAGCTTTCTTT.

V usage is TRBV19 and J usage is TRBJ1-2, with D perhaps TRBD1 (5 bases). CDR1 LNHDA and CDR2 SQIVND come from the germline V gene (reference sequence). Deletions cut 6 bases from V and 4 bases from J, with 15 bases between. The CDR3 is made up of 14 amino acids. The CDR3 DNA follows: TGTGCCAGTAGCAGGGCAAATGACTTCTATGGCTACACCTTC. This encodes CASSRANDFYGYTF.

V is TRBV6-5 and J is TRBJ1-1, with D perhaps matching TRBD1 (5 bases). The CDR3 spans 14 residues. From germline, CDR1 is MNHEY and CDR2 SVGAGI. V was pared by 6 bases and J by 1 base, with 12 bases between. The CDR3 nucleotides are TGTGCCAGCAGCTTCGACAGATCGAACACTGAAGCTTTCTTT. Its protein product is CASSFDRSNTEAFF.

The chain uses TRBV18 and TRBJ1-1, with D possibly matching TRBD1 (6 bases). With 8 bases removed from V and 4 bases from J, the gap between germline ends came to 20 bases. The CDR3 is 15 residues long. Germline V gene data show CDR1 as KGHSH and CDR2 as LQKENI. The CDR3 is CASRGAGNGRTEAFF. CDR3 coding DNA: TGTGCCAGCCGGGGGGCTGGGAATGGGCGCACTGAAGCTTTCTTT.

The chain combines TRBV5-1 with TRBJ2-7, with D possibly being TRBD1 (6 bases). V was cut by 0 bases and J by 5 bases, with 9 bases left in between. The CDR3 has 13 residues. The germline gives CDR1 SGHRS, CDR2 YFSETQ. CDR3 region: CASSLDRANEQYF. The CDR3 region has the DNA TGCGCCAGCAGCTTGGACAGGGCAAACGAGCAGTACTTC.

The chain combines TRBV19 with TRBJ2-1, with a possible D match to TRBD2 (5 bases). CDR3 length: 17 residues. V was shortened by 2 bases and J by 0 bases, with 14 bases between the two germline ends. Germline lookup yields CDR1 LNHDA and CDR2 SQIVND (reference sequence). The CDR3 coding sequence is TGTGCCAGTAGTATATCAGCTAGCCAAGTCTCCTACAATGAGCAGTTCTTC. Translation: CASSISASQVSYNEQFF.

CDR3 region: CASSPRTGPYGYTF. CDR3 in DNA: TGCGCCAGCAGCCCAAGAACAGGTCCCTATGGCTACACCTTC. V usage is TRBV5-1 and J usage is TRBJ1-2, with D possibly being TRBD1 (5 bases). V lost 4 bases and J lost 4, with 14 bases in between. Germline CDR1 and CDR2: SGHRS and YFSETQ. The CDR3 contains 14 residues.

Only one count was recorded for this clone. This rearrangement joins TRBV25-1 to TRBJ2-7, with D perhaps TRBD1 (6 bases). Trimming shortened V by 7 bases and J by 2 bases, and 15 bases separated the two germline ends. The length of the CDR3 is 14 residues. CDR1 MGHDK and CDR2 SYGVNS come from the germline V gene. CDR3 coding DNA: TGTGCCAGCACGGGACACTCTAGCCCCTACGAGCAGTACTTC. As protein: CASTGHSSPYEQYF.

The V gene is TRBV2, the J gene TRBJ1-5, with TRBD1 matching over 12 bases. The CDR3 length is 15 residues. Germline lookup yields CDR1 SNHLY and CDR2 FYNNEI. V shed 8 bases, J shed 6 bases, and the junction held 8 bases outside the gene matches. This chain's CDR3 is CASGSGTGGFQPQHF. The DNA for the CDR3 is TGTGCCAGCGGTTCCGGGACAGGGGGCTTTCAGCCCCAGCATTTT.

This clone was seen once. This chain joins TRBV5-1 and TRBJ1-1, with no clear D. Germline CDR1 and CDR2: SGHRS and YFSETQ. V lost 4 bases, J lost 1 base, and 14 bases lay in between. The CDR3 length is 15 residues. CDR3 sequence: CASSALSGGNTEAFF. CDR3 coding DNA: TGCGCCAGCAGCGCACTCTCCGGCGGGAACACTGAAGCTTTCTTT. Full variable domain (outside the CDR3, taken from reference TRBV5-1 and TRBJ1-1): KAGVTQTPRYLIKTRGQQVTLSCSPISGHRSVSWYQQTPGQGLQFLFEYFSETQRNKGNFPGRFSGRQFSNSRSEMNVSTLELGDSALYLCASSALSGGNTEAFFGQGTRLTVV.

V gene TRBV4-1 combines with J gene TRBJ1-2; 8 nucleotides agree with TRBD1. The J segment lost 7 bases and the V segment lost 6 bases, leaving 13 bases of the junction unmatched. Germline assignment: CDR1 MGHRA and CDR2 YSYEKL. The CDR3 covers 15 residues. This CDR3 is CASSPQLGQGSGYTF. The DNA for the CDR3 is TGCGCCAGCAGTCCCCAACTTGGACAGGGTAGTGGCTACACCTTC.

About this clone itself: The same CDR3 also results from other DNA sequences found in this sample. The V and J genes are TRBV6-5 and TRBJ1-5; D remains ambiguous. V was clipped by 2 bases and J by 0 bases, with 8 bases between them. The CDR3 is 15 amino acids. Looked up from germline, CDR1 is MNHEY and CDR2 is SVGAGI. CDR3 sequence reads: CASSYSGSSNQPQHF. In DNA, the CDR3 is TGTGCCAGCAGTTACAGCGGCAGTAGCAATCAGCCCCAGCATTTT.

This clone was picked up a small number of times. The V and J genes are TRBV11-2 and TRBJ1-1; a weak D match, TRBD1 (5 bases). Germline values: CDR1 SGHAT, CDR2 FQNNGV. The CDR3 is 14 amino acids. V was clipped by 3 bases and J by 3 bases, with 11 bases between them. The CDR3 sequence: CASSLSGVDTEAFF. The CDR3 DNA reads TGTGCCAGCAGCTTGTCGGGGGTGGACACTGAAGCTTTCTTT.

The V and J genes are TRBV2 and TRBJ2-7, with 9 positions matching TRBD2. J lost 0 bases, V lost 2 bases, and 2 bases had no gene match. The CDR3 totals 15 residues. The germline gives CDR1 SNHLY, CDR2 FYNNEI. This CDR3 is CASSETAGGSYEQYF. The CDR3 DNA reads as TGTGCCAGCAGTGAAACAGCGGGAGGCTCCTACGAGCAGTACTTC. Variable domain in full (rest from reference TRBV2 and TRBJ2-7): EPEVTQTPSHQVTQMGQEVILRCVPISNHLYFYWYRQILGQKVEFLVSFYNNEISEKSEIFDDQFSVERPDGSNFTLKIRSTKLEDSAMYFCASSETAGGSYEQYFGPGTRLTVT.

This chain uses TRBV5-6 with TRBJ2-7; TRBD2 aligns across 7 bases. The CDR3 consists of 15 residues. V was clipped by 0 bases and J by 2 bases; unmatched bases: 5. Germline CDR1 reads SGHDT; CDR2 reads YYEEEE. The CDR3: CASSLEPSGPYEQYF. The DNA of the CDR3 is TGTGCCAGCAGCTTGGAACCTAGCGGACCCTACGAGCAGTACTTC.

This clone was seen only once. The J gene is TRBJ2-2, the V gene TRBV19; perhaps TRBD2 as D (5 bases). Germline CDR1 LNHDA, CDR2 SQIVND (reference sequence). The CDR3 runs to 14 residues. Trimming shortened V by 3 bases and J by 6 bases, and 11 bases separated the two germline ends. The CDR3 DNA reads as TGTGCCAGTAGTATCGGTCTAGCCGCCGGGGAGCTGTTTTTT. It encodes CASSIGLAAGELFF.

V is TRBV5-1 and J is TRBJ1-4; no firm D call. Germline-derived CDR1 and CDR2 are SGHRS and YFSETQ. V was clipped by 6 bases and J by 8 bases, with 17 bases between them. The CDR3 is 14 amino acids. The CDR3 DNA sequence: TGCGCCAGCAACCCTGACGGCGGAGGAGAAAAACTGTTTTTT. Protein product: CASNPDGGGEKLFF.

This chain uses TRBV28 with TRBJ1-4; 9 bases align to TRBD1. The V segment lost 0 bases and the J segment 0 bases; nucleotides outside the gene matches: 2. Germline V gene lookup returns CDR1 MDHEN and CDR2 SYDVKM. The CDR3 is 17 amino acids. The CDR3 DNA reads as TGTGCCAGCAGTTTATGGGGACAGGGAACAACTAATGAAAAACTGTTTTTT. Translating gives CASSLWGQGTTNEKLFF. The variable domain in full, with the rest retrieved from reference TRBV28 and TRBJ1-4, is DVKVTQSSRYLVKRTGEKVFLECVQDMDHENMFWYRQDPGLGLRLIYFSYDVKMKEKGDIPEGYSVSREKKERFSLILESASTNQTSMYLCASSLWGQGTTNEKLFFGSGTQLSVL.

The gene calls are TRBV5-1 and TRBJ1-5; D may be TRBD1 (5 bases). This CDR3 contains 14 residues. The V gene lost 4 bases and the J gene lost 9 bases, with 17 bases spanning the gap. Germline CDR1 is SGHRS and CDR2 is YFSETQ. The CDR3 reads CASSLDMDGGPQHF. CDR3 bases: TGCGCCAGCAGCCTGGACATGGACGGAGGGCCCCAGCATTTT.

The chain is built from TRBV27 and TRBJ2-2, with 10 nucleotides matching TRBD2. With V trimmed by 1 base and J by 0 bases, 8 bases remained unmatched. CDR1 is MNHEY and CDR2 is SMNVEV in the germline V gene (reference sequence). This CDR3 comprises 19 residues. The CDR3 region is CASSLYLAGAYTNTGELFF. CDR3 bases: TGTGCCAGCAGTTTATACCTAGCGGGAGCGTACACGAACACCGGGGAGCTGTTTTTT.

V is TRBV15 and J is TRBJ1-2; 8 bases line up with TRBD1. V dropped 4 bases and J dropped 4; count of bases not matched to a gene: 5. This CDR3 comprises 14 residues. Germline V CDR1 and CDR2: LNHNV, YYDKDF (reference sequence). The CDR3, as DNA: TGTGCCACCAGCATTGACAGGGGTTCCTATGGCTACACCTTC. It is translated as CATSIDRGSYGYTF. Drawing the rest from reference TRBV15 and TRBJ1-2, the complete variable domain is DAMVIQNPRYQVTQFGKPVTLSCSQTLNHNVMYWYQQKSSQAPKLLFHYYDKDFNNEADTPDNFQSRRPNTSFCFLDIRSPGLGDTAMYLCATSIDRGSYGYTFGSGTRLTVV.

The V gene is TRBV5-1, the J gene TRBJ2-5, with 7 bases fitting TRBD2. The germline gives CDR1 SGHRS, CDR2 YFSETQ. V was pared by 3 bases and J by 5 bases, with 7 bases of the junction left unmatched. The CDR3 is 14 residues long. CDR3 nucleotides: TGCGCCAGCAGCTGGGGGGGTCTTCACGAGACCCAGTACTTC. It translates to CASSWGGLHETQYF.

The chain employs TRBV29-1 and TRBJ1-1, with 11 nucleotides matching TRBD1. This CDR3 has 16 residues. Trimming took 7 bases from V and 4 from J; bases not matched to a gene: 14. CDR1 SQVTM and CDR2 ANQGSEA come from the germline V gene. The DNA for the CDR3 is TGCAGCGCATGGAAATTGGGACAGGGGGTGGCCACTGAAGCTTTCTTT. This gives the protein CSAWKLGQGVATEAFF.

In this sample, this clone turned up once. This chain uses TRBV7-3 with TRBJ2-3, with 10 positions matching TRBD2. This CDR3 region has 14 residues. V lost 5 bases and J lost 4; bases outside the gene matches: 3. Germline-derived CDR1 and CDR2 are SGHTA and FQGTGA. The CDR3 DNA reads TGTGCCAGCAGCCCCAGCGGGAGGGCAGATACGCAGTATTTT. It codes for CASSPSGRADTQYF.

Here the CDR3 DNA reads TGTGCCAGCCGGTTAACCAGAACAGGGGGGAATGGCTACACCTTC. As protein: CASRLTRTGGNGYTF. The V call is TRBV7-2, the J call TRBJ1-2, with 8 nucleotides matching TRBD1. The J segment lost 6 bases and the V segment lost 8 bases, leaving 14 bases of the junction unmatched. The CDR3 has 15 residues. Germline V gene lookup returns CDR1 SGHTA and CDR2 FQGNSA. Supplemented by reference TRBV7-2 and TRBJ1-2, the full variable domain reads GAGVSQSPSNKVTEKGKDVELRCDPISGHTALYWYRQSLGQGLEFLIYFQGNSAPDKSGLPSDRFSAERTGGSVSTLTIQRTQQEDSAVYLCASRLTRTGGNGYTFGSGTRLTVV.

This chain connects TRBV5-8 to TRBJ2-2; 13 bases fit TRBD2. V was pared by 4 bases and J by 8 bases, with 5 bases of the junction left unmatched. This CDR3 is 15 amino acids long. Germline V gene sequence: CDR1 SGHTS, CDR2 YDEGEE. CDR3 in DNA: TGTGCCAGCAGCACCCGGACTAGCGGGGGAGGGGAGCTGTTTTTT. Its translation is CASSTRTSGGGELFF.

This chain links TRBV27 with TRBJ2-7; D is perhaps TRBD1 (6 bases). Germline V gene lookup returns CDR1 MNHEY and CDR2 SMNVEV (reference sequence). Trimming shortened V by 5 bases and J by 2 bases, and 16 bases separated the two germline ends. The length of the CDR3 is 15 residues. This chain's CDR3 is CASSPTGTPPYEQYF. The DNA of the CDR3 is TGTGCCAGCAGTCCCACAGGGACGCCTCCCTACGAGCAGTACTTC.

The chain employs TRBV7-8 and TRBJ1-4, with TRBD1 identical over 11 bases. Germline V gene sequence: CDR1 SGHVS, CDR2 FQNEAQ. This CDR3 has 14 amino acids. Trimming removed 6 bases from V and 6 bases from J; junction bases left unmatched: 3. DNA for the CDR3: TGTGCCAGCAGTTCGGACAGGGGGCATGAAAAACTGTTTTTT. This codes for CASSSDRGHEKLFF.

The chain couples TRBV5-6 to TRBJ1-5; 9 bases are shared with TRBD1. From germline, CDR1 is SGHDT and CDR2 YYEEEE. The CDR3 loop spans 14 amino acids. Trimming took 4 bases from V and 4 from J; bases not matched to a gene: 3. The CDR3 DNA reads TGTGCCAGCAGCGGGGGACAGGGTAATCAGCCCCAGCATTTT. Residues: CASSGGQGNQPQHF.

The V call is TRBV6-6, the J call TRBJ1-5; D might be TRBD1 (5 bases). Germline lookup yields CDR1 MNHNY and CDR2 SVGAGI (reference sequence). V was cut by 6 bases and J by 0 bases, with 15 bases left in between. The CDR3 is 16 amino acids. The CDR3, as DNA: TGTGCCAGCAGCATAAAGCCAGGGTCTAGCAATCAGCCCCAGCATTTT. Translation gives CASSIKPGSSNQPQHF.

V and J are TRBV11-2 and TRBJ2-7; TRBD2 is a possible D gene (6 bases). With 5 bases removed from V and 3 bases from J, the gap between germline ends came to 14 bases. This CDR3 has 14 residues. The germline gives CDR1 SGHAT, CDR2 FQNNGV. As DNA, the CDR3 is TGTGCCAGCAGCCCACGGACGGGAGACTACGAGCAGTACTTC. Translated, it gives CASSPRTGDYEQYF.